This T cell receptor (beta chain) was sequenced in a study of identical twins. A note on this clonotype: Its target is unknown.

Overall study findings and caveats: Excess sharing between twins was weaker in beta out-of-frame sequences. In drawing conclusions, the study used cross-sectional statistical analysis and did not follow the same donors.

The CDR3 has 15 residues. The ends were cut back, 2 bases at V and 12 bases at J, with 19 bases in the middle. Via MiXCR, TCRdb re-called the 5' RACE reads, giving one row per CDR3 protein. The sample consists of 700,000 or so distinct CDR3 sequences, 21% of them appearing once. These data also formed part of another study, on T cells expressing NK-cell markers. That source reports: Investigators obtained TCR beta repertoires from sorted CD3+CD56+NKG2C+, CD3+CD56+NKG2C- and CD3+CD56-NKG2C+ T cells.

Sequencing used PBMCs. This TCR derives from a woman younger than 30 in good health. The chain carries TRBV12-3 or TRBV12-4 and TRBJ1-4; D possibly corresponds to TRBD1 (6 bases). CDR3 amino acids: CASSLRGGAVGELFF. CDR3 bases: TGTGCCAGCAGTTTACGTGGGGGGGCCGTCGGGGAACTGTTTTTT.